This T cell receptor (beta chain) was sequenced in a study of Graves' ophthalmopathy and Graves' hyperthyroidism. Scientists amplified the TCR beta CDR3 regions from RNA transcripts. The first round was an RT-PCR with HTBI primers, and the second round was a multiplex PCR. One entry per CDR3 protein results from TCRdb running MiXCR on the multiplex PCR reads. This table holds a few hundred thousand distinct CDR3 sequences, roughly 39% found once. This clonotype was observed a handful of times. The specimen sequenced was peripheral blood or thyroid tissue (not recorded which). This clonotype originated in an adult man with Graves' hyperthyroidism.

The CDR3 DNA follows: TGTGCCAGTCACCCCTCCTCCGGGACAGGGATCTATGGCTACACCTTC. Protein product: CASHPSSGTGIYGYTF. The V and J genes are TRBV3-1 and TRBJ1-2, with 9 bases fitting TRBD1. With 9 bases clipped from V and 4 bases from J, the junction kept 15 bases outside the gene matches. The CDR3 has 16 residues. Looked up from germline, CDR1 is LGHDT and CDR2 is YNNKEL (reference sequence).